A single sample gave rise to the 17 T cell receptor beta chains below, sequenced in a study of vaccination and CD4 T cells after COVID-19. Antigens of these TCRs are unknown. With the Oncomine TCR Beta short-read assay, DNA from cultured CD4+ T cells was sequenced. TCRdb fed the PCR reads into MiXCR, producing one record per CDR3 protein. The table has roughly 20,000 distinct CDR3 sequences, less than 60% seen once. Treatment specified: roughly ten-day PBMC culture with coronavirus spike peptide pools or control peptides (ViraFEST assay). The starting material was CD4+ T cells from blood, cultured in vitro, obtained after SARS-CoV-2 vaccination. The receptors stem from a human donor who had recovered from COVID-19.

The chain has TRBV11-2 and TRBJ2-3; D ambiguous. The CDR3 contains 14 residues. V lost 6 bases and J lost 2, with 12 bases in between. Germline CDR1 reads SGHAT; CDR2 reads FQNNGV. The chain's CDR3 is CASRSRSNTDTQYF. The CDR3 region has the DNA TGTGCCAGCAGATCACGGTCTAACACAGATACGCAGTATTTT.

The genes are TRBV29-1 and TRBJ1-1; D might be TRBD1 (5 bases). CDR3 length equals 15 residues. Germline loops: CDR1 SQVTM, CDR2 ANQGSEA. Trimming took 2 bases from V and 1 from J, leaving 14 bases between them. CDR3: CSVELGREGNTEAFF. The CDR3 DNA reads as TGCAGCGTTGAATTGGGCAGGGAGGGGAACACTGAAGCTTTCTTT.

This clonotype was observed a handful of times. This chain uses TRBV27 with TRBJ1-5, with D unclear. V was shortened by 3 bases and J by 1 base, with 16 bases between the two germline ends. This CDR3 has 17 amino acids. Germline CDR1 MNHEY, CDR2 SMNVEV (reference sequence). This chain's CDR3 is CASSFSPPMGSNQPQHF. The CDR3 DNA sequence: TGTGCCAGCAGTTTTAGTCCCCCCATGGGCAGCAATCAGCCCCAGCATTTT.

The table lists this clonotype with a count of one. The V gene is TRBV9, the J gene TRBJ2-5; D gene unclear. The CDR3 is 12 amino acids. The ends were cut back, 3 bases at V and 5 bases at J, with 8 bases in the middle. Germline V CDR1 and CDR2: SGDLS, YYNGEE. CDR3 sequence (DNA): TGTGCCAGCAGCGCTGAGGCTGAGACCCAGTACTTC. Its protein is CASSAEAETQYF.

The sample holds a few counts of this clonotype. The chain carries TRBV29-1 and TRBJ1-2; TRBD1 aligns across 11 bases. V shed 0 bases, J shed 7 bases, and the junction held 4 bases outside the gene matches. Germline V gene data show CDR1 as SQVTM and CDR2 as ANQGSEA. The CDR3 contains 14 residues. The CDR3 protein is CSVEEDRGLGGYTF. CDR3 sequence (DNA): TGCAGCGTTGAAGAGGACAGGGGGCTGGGTGGCTACACCTTC.

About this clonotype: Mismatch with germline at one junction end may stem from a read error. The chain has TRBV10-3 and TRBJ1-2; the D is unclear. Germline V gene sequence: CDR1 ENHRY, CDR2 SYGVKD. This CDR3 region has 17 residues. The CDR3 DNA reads TGTGCCACCAGTATAAGTTTCGGGAACGCCGCTTCCTATGGCTACACCTTC. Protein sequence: CATSISFGNAASYGYTF.

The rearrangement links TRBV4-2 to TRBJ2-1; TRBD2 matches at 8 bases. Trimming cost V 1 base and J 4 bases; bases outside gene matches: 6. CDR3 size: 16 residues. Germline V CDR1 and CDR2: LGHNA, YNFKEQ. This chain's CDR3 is CASSQVGGGSYNEQFF. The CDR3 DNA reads TGTGCCAGCAGCCAAGTTGGCGGGGGGTCTTACAATGAGCAGTTCTTC.

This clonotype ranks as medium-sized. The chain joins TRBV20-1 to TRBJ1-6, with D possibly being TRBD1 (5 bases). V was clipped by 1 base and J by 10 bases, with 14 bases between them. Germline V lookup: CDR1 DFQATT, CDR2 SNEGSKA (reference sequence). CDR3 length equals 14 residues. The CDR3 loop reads CSARGSVEGSPLHF. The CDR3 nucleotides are TGCAGTGCTAGAGGATCGGTTGAGGGGTCACCCCTCCACTTT.

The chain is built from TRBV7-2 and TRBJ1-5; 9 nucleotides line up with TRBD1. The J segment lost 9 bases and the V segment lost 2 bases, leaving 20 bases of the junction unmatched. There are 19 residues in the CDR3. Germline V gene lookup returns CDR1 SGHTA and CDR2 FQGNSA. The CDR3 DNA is TGTGCCAGCAGCTTACAATCTCCGGGGACAGGGAGTCCCCTTTGGCCCCAGCATTTT. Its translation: CASSLQSPGTGSPLWPQHF.

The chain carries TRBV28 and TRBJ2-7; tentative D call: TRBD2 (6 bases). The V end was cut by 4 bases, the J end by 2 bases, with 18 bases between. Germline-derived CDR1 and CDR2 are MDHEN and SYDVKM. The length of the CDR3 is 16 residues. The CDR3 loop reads CASSSPGGGSPYEQYF. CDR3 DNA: TGTGCCAGCAGTTCCCCGGGCGGAGGGAGTCCCTACGAGCAGTACTTC.

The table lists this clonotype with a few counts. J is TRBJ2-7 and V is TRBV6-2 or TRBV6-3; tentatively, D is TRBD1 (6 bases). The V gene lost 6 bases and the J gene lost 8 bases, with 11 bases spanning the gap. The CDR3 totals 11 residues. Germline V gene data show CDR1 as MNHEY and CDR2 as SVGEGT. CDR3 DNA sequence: TGTGCCAGCAGCGATGGGACAAAGCAGTACTTC. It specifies CASSDGTKQYF.

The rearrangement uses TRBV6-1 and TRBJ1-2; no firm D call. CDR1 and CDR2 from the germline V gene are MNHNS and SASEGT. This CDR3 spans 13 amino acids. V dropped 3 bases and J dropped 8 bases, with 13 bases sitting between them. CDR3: CASSELGSYGYTF. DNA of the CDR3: TGTGCCAGCAGTGAGTTAGGGTCTTACGGCTACACCTTC.

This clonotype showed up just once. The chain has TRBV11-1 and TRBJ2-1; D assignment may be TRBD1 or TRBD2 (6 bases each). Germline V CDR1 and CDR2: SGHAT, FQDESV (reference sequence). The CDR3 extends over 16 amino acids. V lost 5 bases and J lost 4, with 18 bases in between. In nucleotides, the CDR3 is TGTGCCAGCAGCCAGAGAGACAGGAGGGCTTACAATGAGCAGTTCTTC. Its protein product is CASSQRDRRAYNEQFF.

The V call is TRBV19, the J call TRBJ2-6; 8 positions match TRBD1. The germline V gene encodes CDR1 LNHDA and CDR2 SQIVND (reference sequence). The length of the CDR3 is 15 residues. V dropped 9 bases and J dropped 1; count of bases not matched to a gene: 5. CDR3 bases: TGTGCCAGCCGGACAGGGAAGTCTGGGGCCAACGTCCTGACTTTC. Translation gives CASRTGKSGANVLTF.

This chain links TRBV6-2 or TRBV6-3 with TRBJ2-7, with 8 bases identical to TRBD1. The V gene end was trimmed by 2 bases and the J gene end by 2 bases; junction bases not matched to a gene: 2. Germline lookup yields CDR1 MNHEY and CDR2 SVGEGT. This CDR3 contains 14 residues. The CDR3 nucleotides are TGTGCCAGCAGTTACCAGGACAGGGCCTACGAGCAGTACTTC. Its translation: CASSYQDRAYEQYF.

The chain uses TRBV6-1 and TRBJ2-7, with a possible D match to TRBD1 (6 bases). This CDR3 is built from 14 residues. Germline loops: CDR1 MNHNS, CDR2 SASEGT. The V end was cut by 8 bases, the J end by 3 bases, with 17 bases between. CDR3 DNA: TGTGCCAGCCAAAGGACAGACCAACTCTACGAGCAGTACTTC. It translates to CASQRTDQLYEQYF.

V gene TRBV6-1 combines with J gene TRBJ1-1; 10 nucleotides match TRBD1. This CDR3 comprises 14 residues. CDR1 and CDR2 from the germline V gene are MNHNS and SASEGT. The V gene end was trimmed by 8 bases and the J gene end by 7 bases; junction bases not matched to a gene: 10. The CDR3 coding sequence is TGTGCCAGCGGGAGACAGGGGGCGCAGATTGAAGCTTTCTTT. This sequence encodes CASGRQGAQIEAFF.